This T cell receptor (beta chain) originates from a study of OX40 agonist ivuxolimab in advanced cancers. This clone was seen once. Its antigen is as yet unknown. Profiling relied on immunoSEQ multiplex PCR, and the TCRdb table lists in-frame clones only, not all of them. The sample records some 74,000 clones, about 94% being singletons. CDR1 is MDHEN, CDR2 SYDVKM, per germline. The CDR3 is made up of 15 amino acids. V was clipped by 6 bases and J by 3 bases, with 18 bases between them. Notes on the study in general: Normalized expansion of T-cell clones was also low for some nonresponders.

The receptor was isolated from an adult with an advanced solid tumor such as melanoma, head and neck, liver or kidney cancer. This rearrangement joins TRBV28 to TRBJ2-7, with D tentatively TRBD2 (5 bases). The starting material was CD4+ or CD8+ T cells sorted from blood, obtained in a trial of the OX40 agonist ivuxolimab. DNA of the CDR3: TGTGCCAGCAGCGTCACCCCTAGCACCTTCTACGAGCAGTACTTC. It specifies CASSVTPSTFYEQYF.